This T cell receptor (beta chain) was identified during a study of blood T cell repertoires in COVID-19. V was trimmed by 1 base and J by 1 base, leaving 6 bases between them. Germline lookup yields CDR1 SGHDT and CDR2 YYEEEE. The CDR3 consists of 14 residues. Per the study methods: Using reference gene primer amplification, nucleated cell counts were estimated. The repertoire was sequenced with immunoSEQ multiplex PCR; TCRdb's copy has only in-frame clones and lacks some. Clone size and V and J calls were adopted from that table, with D and trimming inferred from the DNA. The sample consists of roughly 120,000 clones, more than 80% of them appearing once.

The sequencing sample was made of peripheral blood. The clonotype comes from a woman in her sixties or seventies with acute or convalescent COVID-19. V usage is TRBV5-6 and J usage is TRBJ1-5; D is unresolved. CDR3 nucleotides: TGTGCCAGCAGCTTGCGCGGGAGCAATCAGCCCCAGCATTTT. Translating gives CASSLRGSNQPQHF.